This entry describes one T cell receptor beta chain. This clonotype was picked up many times. Which antigen it targets is not known. Base qualities are not at hand, and no much larger clone is one base apart. This specimen comes from a study of breast tumors, draining lymph nodes, adjacent tissues (dated by TCRdb to about 2016). About the investigation overall: In breast cancer patients, the study compared the TCR beta repertoires of tumor, adjacent nontumor tissue and axillary lymph nodes. The study aimed to assess the relationships and possible T-cell exchange between tumor, surrounding tissue and draining lymph node repertoires in human breast cancer. The paper's findings and limits, for the study overall: Tumor T-cell repertoires showed less diversity than lymph node repertoires and more diversity than nontumor tissue repertoires, and tumor T-cell repertoires showed preferential V and J gene usage. In luminal-like breast cancer, tumor and nontumor tissue repertoires resembled each other significantly more than in basal-like breast cancer. Rather than being directly demonstrated, the conclusion that tumor T cells originate in lymph nodes was presented as consistent with a hypothesis. The data were considered consistent with the idea that most tumor T cells come from the lymph node and then expand in tumor tissue.

Sequencing used an Illumina HiSeq 2000. TCR beta chain libraries were generated through multiplex PCR amplification. High-throughput sequencing was used to analyze the amplified TCR beta chain products. Using fastp at Q25 and MiXCR, TCRdb reprocessed the public reads and kept productive beta chains. Rows merge per CDR3 protein into single entries with the most common DNA and genes. Counted in this sample were approximately 210,000 distinct CDR3 sequences; approximately 30% of them appeared once. The ten top clones hold over 1.1% of the sample. The lymph node samples were taken from the axillary draining lymph nodes of breast cancer patients. This clonotype was obtained from a female donor with breast cancer. Some clones in this sample may be carry-over from other donors' samples. The sample consisted of axillary lymph node tissue.

At the DNA level, the sequence is TGTGCCAGCAGCCGGGGGGGGACTAACATCTACAATGAGCAGTTCTTC. It translates to CASSRGGTNIYNEQFF. This chain is built from TRBV11-2 and TRBJ2-1; 8 bases in the junction line up with TRBD2. The CDR3 starts with the cysteine, ends with the phenylalanine, and has 16 residues. Only the CDR3 DNA is retained, 48 bases long and in frame from the first base. V ends up 5 bases short and J 3 bases short, with an unmatched junction base count of 9. In the germline V gene, CDR1 corresponds to SGHAT and CDR2 to FQNNGV.